This T cell receptor (beta chain) was observed in a study of blood T cell repertoires in COVID-19 (dated by TCRdb to about 2020). Broadly, across the study: Collaborator samples came from the United States, Italy and Spain and covered acute and convalescent phases of COVID-19. The samples were drawn from the first 160 participants of the ongoing ImmuneRACE study and from more than 1,000 subjects provided by 6 global collaborators. Nearly every sample came with metadata listing a de-identified subject ID, COVID-19 status, age in years and sex. HLA class I and class II types, where available, came from metadata supplied by the sample provider rather than from assay-based typing. The material from the prospective study consisted of cDNA or gDNA derived from T cells, B-cell-depleted T cells, or PBMCs. Subjects who had been exposed to COVID-19, were actively infected with it, or had recovered from it provided the deeply sampled blood TCRbeta repertoires that made up the dataset. The repertoires were released in a freely available public database intended as a resource for research on the immune response to SARS-CoV-2. Broader findings and caveats from the paper: The quantity of clinical and demographic metadata differed by source and by participant and was supplied without curation.

The immunoSEQ Assay, a bias-controlled multiplex PCR, was used to amplify TCRbeta CDR3 regions from genomic DNA. Under the source paper's analysis protocol: The number of nucleated cells in each sample was estimated from the amplification of reference gene primers within the assay. To quantify the absolute abundance of each unique TCRbeta CDR3 rearrangement, sequence reads were collapsed and filtered. For each sample, productive Simpson clonality was calculated by taking the square root of Simpson's diversity index across productive rearrangements. TCRdb mirrors the immuneACCESS table, restricted to in-frame sequences. Some clones are absent from its copies; in checked studies, under half trace to an unresolved V gene, and the reason for the others is unknown. V and J calls and clone size are given by that table; D and trimming were obtained from the DNA. The sample has around 280,000 clones on record, about 82% of them singletons. Jointly, the top ten make up less than 4.5% of the sample.

The germline ends are 13 bases apart after V is trimmed by 4 bases and J by 1 base. Taken from cysteine to phenylalanine, the CDR3 has 15 residues. Only the CDR3 part of the read is kept: 45 bases, read in frame from the first base. From a lookup of the germline V gene, CDR1 and CDR2 are SGHRS and YFSETQ. Each collaborating institution followed its own protocols to collect whole blood in K2EDTA tubes. For TCRbeta analysis, collaborators shipped samples as frozen whole blood, isolated PBMCs, or DNA extracted from either of those sample types. As concerns this clone: Its antigen remains unidentified. Base quality data are lacking; no much larger clone is found one base away.

Sequences were obtained from peripheral blood. This receptor was identified in a woman aged 50 to 60 with active or convalescent COVID-19. The chain links TRBV5-1 with TRBJ2-3; the D gene is possibly TRBD1, with 6 bases matching. The bases are TGCGCCAGCAGCGCCAGGGGTGGAGGCACAGATACGCAGTATTTT. It translates to CASSARGGGTDTQYF.